This record concerns one TCR beta chain sequence. Its antigen remains unknown. Germline-derived CDR1 and CDR2 are SGDLS and YYNGEE. The CDR3 covers 17 residues. With 4 bases removed from V and 0 bases from J, the gap between germline ends came to 16 bases. This specimen comes from a study of beta chain features in type 1 diabetes. The study, taken as a whole, reports: Moderate yet significant TCRB CDR3 shortening was seen in Type 1 diabetes patients in all four CD4+ subsets. PCR might favor shorter templates, but any such skew would affect patients and controls equally.

All of the isolated RNA was reverse transcribed, so expressed TCRB transcripts were sequenced. Sequencing was performed with immunoSEQ multiplex PCR; in TCRdb, only in-frame clones are kept and a portion is missing. The repertoire holds fewer than 45,000 clones, with 65% to 80% as singletons. This receptor was taken from a young man with type 1 diabetes. Some clones in this sample may be carry-over from other donors' samples. The sequenced sample consisted of Tregs from blood. The J gene is TRBJ2-2, the V gene TRBV9; a possible D gene is TRBD2 (6 bases). The CDR3 DNA reads as TGTGCCAGCAGCCCTCGCCTGGCGGGGCCGAACACCGGGGAGCTGTTTTTT. Protein product: CASSPRLAGPNTGELFF.